These 28 T cell receptor beta chains originate from one sample sequenced in a study of T-cell reconstitution after alpha-beta-depleted transplantation in children. Unique molecular identifiers were incorporated during preparation of the TCRbeta library. TCRdb redid the calling of the PCR reads with MiXCR, one entry per CDR3 protein. The profile shows about 980,000 distinct CDR3 sequences, about 29% of them singletons. The source material was PBMCs, mostly from graft donor cells, sampled 360 days after TCRalphabeta/CD19-depleted stem cell transplant. The receptors come from a boy under two years old who had a stem cell transplant for SCID, so the T cells may come from the graft donor.

This clonotype was recorded only once. The gene calls are TRBV20-1 and TRBJ2-5, with a weak D call TRBD2 (7 bases). Per the germline V gene, CDR1 is DFQATT and CDR2 is SNEGSKA (reference sequence). This CDR3 has 12 residues. The germline V and J ends were trimmed by 1 base and 10 bases, with 13 bases remaining between them. CDR3 coding DNA: TGCAGTGCTAGAGTAAGGGGGGGTGGCCAGTACTTC. Translation: CSARVRGGGQYF.

A few counts support this clonotype. The chain has TRBV12-3 or TRBV12-4 and TRBJ2-5, with D possibly matching TRBD1 (5 bases). The length of the CDR3 is 12 residues. Trimming stripped 8 bases from V and 3 bases from J, with 10 bases between. The CDR3 spells CASAIREETQYF. CDR3 DNA: TGTGCCAGCGCAATCAGGGAAGAGACCCAGTACTTC.

The chain joins TRBV4-2 to TRBJ2-1; 9 positions match TRBD2. The CDR3 consists of 17 residues. Germline CDR1 and CDR2: LGHNA and YNFKEQ. The trim removed 2 bases at V and 5 bases at J, leaving 10 bases unmatched. The CDR3 DNA follows: TGTGCCAGCAGCCAAACGGTTCCAGCGGGGGGAAACAATGAGCAGTTCTTC. It encodes CASSQTVPAGGNNEQFF.

The chain recombines TRBV20-1 with TRBJ1-1, with unresolved D. The CDR3 runs to 12 residues. Germline-derived CDR1 and CDR2 are DFQATT and SNEGSKA (reference sequence). V lost 6 bases and J lost 4, with 12 bases in between. The CDR3 here is CSAPNLGTEAFF. DNA of the CDR3: TGCAGTGCCCCTAACCTGGGCACTGAAGCTTTCTTT.

This clonotype showed up just a few times. This chain links TRBV4-2 with TRBJ2-5; 11 nucleotides match TRBD2. The V gene end was trimmed by 0 bases and the J gene end by 5 bases; junction bases not matched to a gene: 5. The CDR3 is 16 residues long. Germline CDR1 LGHNA, CDR2 YNFKEQ. CDR3 DNA: TGTGCCAGCAGCCAAGATGGTAGCGGGGGGGCGGAGACCCAGTACTTC. The encoded protein is CASSQDGSGGAETQYF.

The rearrangement uses TRBV7-8 and TRBJ1-6; D call uncertain. In germline, CDR1 is SGHVS, CDR2 FQNEAQ. The CDR3 has 16 amino acids. The ends were cut back, 1 base at V and 5 bases at J, with 12 bases in the middle. The CDR3 sequence: CASSLGTQVDNSPLHF. For the CDR3, the DNA is TGTGCCAGCAGCTTAGGGACCCAGGTGGATAATTCACCCCTCCACTTT.

As concerns this clonotype: The junction shows a germline mismatch at one end, possibly a read error. This sequence joins TRBV12-3 or TRBV12-4 and TRBJ1-5; 7 bases agree with TRBD1. This CDR3 region has 15 residues. CDR3 sequence (DNA): TGTGCCAGCAGTTTTTACCCCACCTCGGGACAGCCCCGGCATTTT. Translated, it gives CASSFYPTSGQPRHF.

V gene TRBV20-1 combines with J gene TRBJ2-7; D is perhaps TRBD2 (5 bases). Trimming left V 6 bases short and J 4 bases short, with 19 bases between. Germline CDR1 and CDR2: DFQATT and SNEGSKA (reference sequence). CDR3 length: 14 residues. The CDR3 nucleotides read TGCAGTGCGGAGGCAATAGTCGGGTTATACGAGCAGTACTTC. Protein product: CSAEAIVGLYEQYF.

The chain couples TRBV11-2 to TRBJ1-5; possibly TRBD1 for D (6 bases). Looked up from germline, CDR1 is SGHAT and CDR2 is FQNNGV. Trimming shortened V by 8 bases and J by 1 base, and 15 bases separated the two germline ends. The CDR3 covers 15 residues. This CDR3 is CASQLGGGSNQPQHF. As DNA, the CDR3 is TGTGCCAGCCAACTGGGGGGCGGGAGCAATCAGCCCCAGCATTTT.

This clonotype appeared a few times. The chain carries TRBV7-6 and TRBJ1-2; D perhaps matches TRBD1 (6 bases). The length of the CDR3 is 16 residues. V was clipped by 1 base and J by 3 bases, with 15 bases between them. Germline CDR1 and CDR2: SGHVS and FNYEAQ. The CDR3 region is CASSLEGQGNDYGYTF. CDR3 DNA: TGTGCCAGCAGCTTAGAGGGCCAGGGGAACGACTATGGCTACACCTTC. Filled out from reference TRBV7-6 and TRBJ1-2, the complete variable domain reads GAGVSQSPRYKVTKRGQDVALRCDPISGHVSLYWYRQALGQGPEFLTYFNYEAQQDKSGLPNDRFSAERPEGSISTLTIQRTEQRDSAMYRCASSLEGQGNDYGYTFGSGTRLTVV.

V gene TRBV5-1 combines with J gene TRBJ1-1, with D possibly being TRBD1 (6 bases). Trimming cost V 4 bases and J 2 bases, with 18 bases left between them. This CDR3 spans 16 amino acids. CDR1 and CDR2 (germline): SGHRS, YFSETQ. The CDR3 DNA reads as TGCGCCAGCAGCCCAGAGATCAGGGGCCCCAACACTGAAGCTTTCTTT. Protein product: CASSPEIRGPNTEAFF.

The chain has TRBV12-3 or TRBV12-4 and TRBJ1-1, with 7 bases that match TRBD1. V was clipped by 6 bases and J by 4 bases; unmatched bases: 11. The CDR3 length is 15 residues. CDR3 nucleotide sequence: TGTGCCAGCAGCTACAGACAGGGCCGCGGCACTGAAGCTTTCTTT. As protein: CASSYRQGRGTEAFF.

This clonotype was seen only a few times. J is TRBJ2-2 and V is TRBV6-5; D uncertain. The CDR3 is made up of 14 amino acids. CDR1 is MNHEY and CDR2 is SVGAGI in the germline V gene. Between the trimmed V and J ends, which lost 2 bases and 5 bases, there was a span of 9 bases. The CDR3 protein is CASSYGSSTGELFF. CDR3 in DNA: TGTGCCAGCAGTTACGGCTCTTCAACCGGGGAGCTGTTTTTT.

This chain uses TRBV28 with TRBJ1-2; D ambiguous. Trimming took 5 bases from V and 3 from J, leaving 7 bases between them. The CDR3 is made up of 12 amino acids. Per germline, CDR1 MDHEN and CDR2 SYDVKM. CDR3 sequence: CASSTAYYGYTF. The CDR3 DNA reads as TGTGCCAGCAGTACAGCGTACTATGGCTACACCTTC.

The chain's CDR3 is CASSPQTQTSGRKTQYF. CDR3 bases: TGTGCCAGCTCACCGCAAACCCAAACTAGCGGGAGGAAGACCCAGTACTTC. V and J are TRBV18 and TRBJ2-5, with 12 positions matching TRBD2. The CDR3 length is 17 residues. The V gene end was trimmed by 3 bases and the J gene end by 6 bases; junction bases not matched to a gene: 11. The germline V gene encodes CDR1 KGHSH and CDR2 LQKENI.

This clonotype turned up a few times. This chain connects TRBV11-1 to TRBJ2-5; the match to TRBD2 covers 8 bases. Germline V gene lookup returns CDR1 SGHAT and CDR2 FQDESV (reference sequence). Germline trimming cut 3 bases from V and 5 bases from J; bases unmatched to any gene: 17. The CDR3 loop spans 18 amino acids. The CDR3 protein is CASSFPQRPGLDRETQYF. CDR3 coding DNA: TGTGCCAGCAGCTTCCCCCAACGACCGGGACTAGATAGGGAGACCCAGTACTTC.

The rearrangement joins TRBV19 to TRBJ2-3, with a weak D call TRBD2 (6 bases). Germline-derived CDR1 and CDR2 are LNHDA and SQIVND (reference sequence). The V gene lost 1 base and the J gene lost 1 base, with 18 bases spanning the gap. The CDR3 has 18 residues. Here the CDR3 DNA reads TGTGCCAGTAGTATAGGTCCGTGGGGCGGGGTCGGCACAGATACGCAGTATTTT. It encodes CASSIGPWGGVGTDTQYF.

The chain couples TRBV5-6 to TRBJ2-2; no definite D call. The CDR3 spans 12 residues. Per germline, CDR1 SGHDT and CDR2 YYEEEE. Trimming took 2 bases from V and 6 from J, leaving 5 bases between them. CDR3 in amino acids: CASSLIAGELFF. For the CDR3, the DNA is TGTGCCAGCAGCTTAATTGCCGGGGAGCTGTTTTTT.

The chain couples TRBV20-1 to TRBJ1-3, with 10 bases identical to TRBD1. CDR3 length: 18 amino acids. In germline, CDR1 is DFQATT, CDR2 SNEGSKA (reference sequence). V was clipped by 3 bases and J by 2 bases; unmatched bases: 13. CDR3 residues: CSASRVRSDRGPGNTIYF. CDR3 DNA sequence: TGCAGTGCTAGCCGGGTGAGGTCCGACAGGGGGCCTGGAAACACCATATATTTT.

V usage is TRBV7-2 and J usage is TRBJ2-5; D unclear. In germline, CDR1 is SGHTA, CDR2 FQGNSA. Trimming took 4 bases from V and 5 from J, leaving 8 bases between them. CDR3 size: 12 residues. The CDR3 here is CASSSPWETQYF. CDR3 nucleotides: TGTGCCAGCAGCTCCCCTTGGGAGACCCAGTACTTC.

The rearrangement joins TRBV6-2 or TRBV6-3 to TRBJ2-1; 8 bases align to TRBD2. The V gene end was trimmed by 6 bases and the J gene end by 6 bases; junction bases not matched to a gene: 7. CDR1 is MNHEY and CDR2 is SVGEGT in the germline V gene. The CDR3 sequence is 14 residues long. The CDR3 is CASSPGLGSNEQFF. Here the CDR3 DNA reads TGTGCCAGCAGCCCGGGACTAGGGAGCAATGAGCAGTTCTTC.

This clonotype showed up just a few times. The chain uses TRBV20-1 and TRBJ2-1, with D uncertain. CDR1 and CDR2 (germline): DFQATT, SNEGSKA (reference sequence). The V gene lost 6 bases and the J gene lost 1 base, with 10 bases spanning the gap. The CDR3 spans 13 residues. CDR3 coding DNA: TGCAGTGCGCCCGCGCCGTCCTACAATGAGCAGTTCTTC. Translating it yields CSAPAPSYNEQFF.

The chain employs TRBV20-1 and TRBJ1-1; TRBD1 might be the D (5 bases). Trimming removed 6 bases from V and 10 bases from J, with 15 bases in between. Germline V gives CDR1 DFQATT, CDR2 SNEGSKA (reference sequence). The CDR3 sequence is 11 residues long. CDR3 amino acids: CSATQQARAFF. CDR3 coding DNA: TGCAGTGCAACCCAACAGGCCCGAGCTTTCTTT.

This clonotype was observed many times. The chain is built from TRBV20-1 and TRBJ2-7; no definite D call. The germline V gene encodes CDR1 DFQATT and CDR2 SNEGSKA (reference sequence). Trimming took 1 base from V and 2 from J, leaving 12 bases between them. This CDR3 region has 14 residues. In nucleotides, the CDR3 is TGCAGTGCTAGAGTCCACAGAACCCCCTACGAGCAGTACTTC. Its translation is CSARVHRTPYEQYF.

The table lists this clonotype with a few counts. The CDR3 DNA sequence: TGCGCCAGCAGCCTCTCAAGCGGGACCCTGGGGAATGAGCAGTTCTTC. As protein: CASSLSSGTLGNEQFF. This chain uses TRBV5-1 with TRBJ2-1; 7 positions match TRBD2. The CDR3 spans 16 residues. V lost 4 bases, J lost 7 bases, and 14 bases stayed unmatched. Germline V gives CDR1 SGHRS, CDR2 YFSETQ.

This chain connects TRBV12-3 or TRBV12-4 to TRBJ2-5; TRBD2 might be the D (5 bases). With 5 bases removed from V and 5 bases from J, the gap between germline ends came to 15 bases. The CDR3 is 14 amino acids. The CDR3: CASSDDTGKETQYF. In DNA form, the CDR3 reads TGTGCCAGCAGTGATGACACGGGAAAGGAGACCCAGTACTTC.

The gene calls are TRBV12-3 or TRBV12-4 and TRBJ1-3; tentatively, D is TRBD1 (6 bases). The CDR3 is 15 amino acids. V gave up 6 bases and J gave up 2 bases, with 14 bases separating them. CDR3 protein: CASRVQGKTGNTIYF. In DNA form, the CDR3 reads TGTGCCAGCAGGGTCCAGGGGAAAACTGGAAACACCATATATTTT.

This chain uses TRBV5-6 with TRBJ2-2, with 7 bases that match TRBD1. The V gene's germline CDR1 is SGHDT and CDR2 YYEEEE. The CDR3 consists of 16 residues. V was clipped by 3 bases and J by 3 bases; unmatched bases: 8. The CDR3 DNA reads as TGTGCCAGCAGCTCCCTCGACAGGGTGGACACCGGGGAGCTGTTTTTT. It specifies CASSSLDRVDTGELFF.